Listed below are T cell receptor beta chains from one sample, sequenced in a study of Graves' ophthalmopathy and Graves' hyperthyroidism. TCRdb re-analysed the multiplex PCR reads in MiXCR, keeping a single row per CDR3 protein. The sample holds around 670,000 distinct CDR3 sequences, roughly 40% seen once. Sequences were obtained from peripheral blood. The receptors stem from an adult man with Graves' ophthalmopathy. Both conserved end residues are part of each CDR3. The D gene is left open where the match is weak. The size field is filled for only some rows; it gives once, few, many or a size class.

v_call,d_call,clone_size,j_call,cdr3_aa,cdr3_nt
TRBV7-2,-,-,TRBJ2-7,CASSSNRDAAYEQYF,TGTGCCAGCAGCTCTAACAGGGACGCGGCCTACGAGCAGTACTTC
TRBV20-1,-,-,TRBJ2-5,CSATHRVGETQYF,TGCAGTGCTACGCACAGGGTCGGAGAGACCCAGTACTTC
TRBV2,-,-,TRBJ1-2,CASSLIAGGNGYTF,TGTGCCAGCAGCTTAATAGCCGGGGGGAACGGCTACACCTTC
TRBV7-2,-,-,TRBJ1-2,CASSPANRAGYTF,TGTGCCAGCAGCCCAGCGAACAGGGCTGGCTACACCTTC
TRBV2,-,few,TRBJ1-1,CASSYKDKAFF,TGTGCCAGCAGTTATAAAGATAAAGCTTTCTTT
TRBV6-5,TRBD2,many,TRBJ2-5,CASSYSSTGGETQYF,TGTGCCAGCAGTTACTCGAGTACGGGAGGGGAGACCCAGTACTTC
TRBV7-9,-,once,TRBJ2-2,CASSQADFTGELFF,TGCGCCAGCAGCCAAGCCGATTTCACCGGGGAGCTGTTTTTT
TRBV29-1,TRBD2,few,TRBJ2-2,CSVSEGGRYTGELFF,TGCAGCGTTTCCGAGGGAGGGAGGTACACCGGGGAGCTGTTTTTT
TRBV5-1,-,-,TRBJ1-2,CASSLAADGGGYTF,TGCGCCAGCAGCTTGGCGGCGGACGGCGGCGGCTACACCTTC
TRBV10-3,-,-,TRBJ1-4,CAISVGAVNEKLFF,TGTGCCATCAGTGTTGGGGCAGTAAATGAAAAACTGTTTTTT
TRBV10-3,-,many,TRBJ1-4,CAISTRGGEKLFF,TGTGCCATCAGCACCAGGGGTGGGGAAAAACTGTTTTTT
TRBV24-1,-,-,TRBJ1-5,CANSYTWDQPQHF,TGTGCCAACAGTTATACCTGGGATCAGCCCCAGCATTTT
TRBV7-2,TRBD2,-,TRBJ2-5,CAWSLAGAQETQYF,TGTGCCTGGAGTCTAGCGGGGGCCCAAGAGACCCAGTACTTC
TRBV20-1,TRBD1,few,TRBJ1-1,CSARGIGQGDSEAFF,TGCAGTGCTAGGGGTATAGGACAGGGAGACTCTGAAGCTTTCTTT
TRBV4-1,-,few,TRBJ1-5,CASSNPQGKEQPQHF,TGCGCCAGCAGCAATCCCCAGGGGAAAGAGCAGCCCCAGCATTTT
TRBV2,-,-,TRBJ2-3,CASSGADTQYF,TGTGCCAGCAGTGGAGCAGATACGCAGTATTTT
TRBV7-2,-,many,TRBJ2-6,CASSQVWGTRANVLTF,TGTGCCAGCTCCCAAGTTTGGGGGACTCGGGCCAACGTCCTGACTTTC
TRBV12-3/TRBV12-4,TRBD2,few,TRBJ2-7,CASSLRLAGAKYEQYF,TGTGCCAGCAGTCTCCGACTAGCGGGAGCTAAGTACGAGCAGTACTTC
TRBV25-1,-,-,TRBJ2-2,CALRERDTGELFF,TGTGCCCTTAGGGAGAGGGACACCGGGGAGCTGTTTTTT
TRBV29-1,TRBD1,-,TRBJ2-5,CSVELGQIQETQYF,TGCAGCGTTGAATTGGGACAGATCCAAGAGACCCAGTACTTC
TRBV10-3,-,-,TRBJ1-2,CASSTNRGVNGYTF,TGTGCCAGCAGTACAAACCGGGGAGTTAATGGCTACACCTTC
TRBV7-7,-,many,TRBJ2-5,CASGDGVGETQYF,TGTGCCAGCGGGGACGGGGTGGGAGAGACCCAGTACTTC
TRBV7-9,-,few,TRBJ2-7,CASSQGLSSYEQYF,TGTGCCAGCAGCCAGGGACTGTCCTCCTACGAGCAGTACTTC